The entry that follows covers one T cell receptor (beta chain) sequence. The antigen remains unidentified. The data derive from a study of shared clonotypes between healthy human individuals. Findings and caveats of the study: Investigators expected sequencing depth to affect clonotype sharing among donors.

The CDR3 loop spans 14 amino acids. Trimming took 8 bases from V and 5 from J, leaving 18 bases between them. Unsorted PBMC replicate PCRs used roughly 300 ng DNA, approximately 29,000 T cell genomes. Ten immunoSEQ deep assay plates were used by the authors to sequence unsorted PBMC DNA. Source study methods: With immunoSEQ giving junction-only sequences and no quality scores, filtering differed. Produced via immunoSEQ multiplex PCR; TCRdb's table is partial and in-frame only. Clonal size and the V and J genes are those of that table, whereas D and trimming came from the DNA. The top ten hold 13% of the sample, which has around 500,000 clones, 70% to 80% seen once.

The chain employs TRBV23-1 and TRBJ1-2; D remains unclear. TRBV23-1 is flagged as an ORF with uncertain function. This clonotype was obtained from a woman aged 40-49 years in good health. Some clones in this sample may be carry-over from other donors' samples. Input material: PBMCs. DNA for the CDR3: TGCGCCAGCCCTTCGCCTGTCCCGGGTTATGGCTACACCTTC. This encodes CASPSPVPGYGYTF.